This T cell receptor beta chain is from a study of shared clonotypes between healthy human individuals. Study information: Each donor contributed plates that comprised three CD4 naive, three CD4 memory, two CD8 naive and one CD8 memory. Whole-study results and caveats: Blood alone was sampled, and tissue repertoires likely differ.

Selected positively for CCR7 and CD45RO-negative, naive CD8 cells excluded terminally differentiated effector memory CD45RA+ cells. A deep-level run was used for the assay. The data were produced by immunoSEQ multiplex PCR, yet TCRdb's version contains in-frame clones alone and is incomplete. The sample lists a few million clones, 93% seen once, with about 1.6% in the top ten. In the case of this clone: The target antigen is unknown.

CDR3 length: 16 amino acids. Germline values: CDR1 SEHNR, CDR2 FQNEAQ (reference sequence). The V and J ends lost 8 bases and 3 bases respectively, with 22 bases between them. The sequenced sample consisted of naive CD8+ T cells from PBMCs. V and J are TRBV7-9 and TRBJ2-5; D might be TRBD2 (7 bases). This TCR derives from a man younger than 35 in good health. Some clones in this sample may be carry-over from other donors' samples. In nucleotides, the CDR3 is TGTGCCAGCCAGGCCCTACAGGGAGGGGGGAAAGAGACCCAGTACTTC. It specifies CASQALQGGGKETQYF.